Listed here are 30 T cell receptor beta chains from one sample, sequenced in a study of T cell repertoires in ileal Crohn's disease. Assay: immunoSEQ multiplex PCR; the TCRdb copy retains only in-frame clones and omits some. Among approximately 3,800 clones, roughly four fifths were seen once, and the ten largest hold less than 7.5%. The material sequenced was ileal tissue. Receptors originate from an adult with Crohn's disease.

This chain connects TRBV7-9 to TRBJ1-6, with 9 positions matching TRBD1. The V gene's germline CDR1 is SEHNR and CDR2 FQNEAQ (reference sequence). V shed 5 bases, J shed 10 bases, and the junction held 6 bases outside the gene matches. The CDR3 is 14 residues long. CDR3 DNA: TGTGCCAGCAGCCTGGACAGGGGCGGATCACCCCTCCACTTT. Translating it yields CASSLDRGGSPLHF.

J is TRBJ1-3 and V is TRBV5-4; tentatively, D is TRBD1 (5 bases). The V gene's germline CDR1 is SGHNT and CDR2 YYREEE (reference sequence). The length of the CDR3 is 14 residues. V lost 3 bases and J lost 0, with 7 bases in between. CDR3 sequence reads: CASSWGVSGNTIYF. The CDR3 DNA reads as TGTGCCAGCAGCTGGGGGGTCTCTGGAAACACCATATATTTT.

This clone was counted only a few times. The rearrangement joins TRBV27 to TRBJ1-6; D not resolved. CDR3 size: 13 residues. V dropped 7 bases and J dropped 7 bases, with 11 bases sitting between them. Germline CDR1 reads MNHEY; CDR2 reads SMNVEV (reference sequence). In DNA form, the CDR3 reads TGTGCCAGCACCGGAGGCCCGAATTCACCCCTCCACTTT. Amino acids: CASTGGPNSPLHF.

V and J are TRBV4-2 and TRBJ2-1; 12 bases line up with TRBD2. With V trimmed by 4 bases and J by 6 bases, 13 bases remained unmatched. This CDR3 has 18 residues. Germline V lookup: CDR1 LGHNA, CDR2 YNFKEQ. Here the CDR3 reads CASSLVPGLAGGSNEQFF. CDR3 nucleotide sequence: TGTGCCAGCAGCCTTGTCCCGGGACTAGCGGGCGGGAGCAATGAGCAGTTCTTC.

V usage is TRBV7-2 and J usage is TRBJ1-2; 7 bases are shared with TRBD1. Germline assignment: CDR1 SGHTA and CDR2 FQGNSA. The CDR3 sequence is 17 residues long. Trimming removed 1 base from V and 9 bases from J; junction bases left unmatched: 17. Here the CDR3 reads CASSLGGTVGYVWSYTF. CDR3 nucleotides: TGTGCCAGCAGCTTAGGCGGGACAGTGGGGTACGTATGGAGCTACACCTTC.

The V gene is TRBV5-4, the J gene TRBJ1-2; D is ambiguous. Germline lookup yields CDR1 SGHNT and CDR2 YYREEE (reference sequence). The CDR3 has 16 amino acids. Trimming removed 3 bases at V and 4 bases at J, with 19 bases between. The CDR3, as DNA: TGTGCCAGCAGCTCGAACGAGGGTCGAACCCTCTATGGCTACACCTTC. This translates into CASSSNEGRTLYGYTF.

The chain links TRBV19 to TRBJ1-2; 9 bases fit TRBD1. V lost 11 bases, J lost 7 bases, and 17 bases stayed unmatched. This CDR3 is built from 15 residues. Germline CDR1 is LNHDA and CDR2 is SQIVND (reference sequence). CDR3 residues: CASGVGGQGMGGYTF. The CDR3 coding sequence is TGTGCCTCAGGGGTCGGGGGACAGGGTATGGGTGGCTACACCTTC.

The chain has TRBV5-1 and TRBJ2-7, with 7 positions matching TRBD1. CDR3 length: 16 residues. The V gene end was trimmed by 0 bases and the J gene end by 2 bases; junction bases not matched to a gene: 8. The germline CDR1 and CDR2 sequences are SGHRS and YFSETQ. CDR3 region: CASSLAVGQPTYEQYF. The CDR3 DNA sequence: TGCGCCAGCAGCTTGGCCGTGGGACAGCCTACCTACGAGCAGTACTTC. Variable domain in full (rest from reference TRBV5-1 and TRBJ2-7): KAGVTQTPRYLIKTRGQQVTLSCSPISGHRSVSWYQQTPGQGLQFLFEYFSETQRNKGNFPGRFSGRQFSNSRSEMNVSTLELGDSALYLCASSLAVGQPTYEQYFGPGTRLTVT.

As to this clone: A far larger clone is a single base away, which makes a read error likely. The chain recombines TRBV2 with TRBJ2-2; a weak D match, TRBD1 (5 bases). Germline CDR1 is SNHLY and CDR2 is FYNNEI. The CDR3 sequence is 15 residues long. The CDR3 is CASRDRSPNAGELFF. The CDR3 bases are TGTGCCAGCAGAGACAGAAGCCCGAACGCCGGGGAGCTGTTTTTT.

The chain carries TRBV11-3 and TRBJ2-1; perhaps TRBD1 as D (5 bases). The CDR3 extends over 13 amino acids. The V gene lost 4 bases and the J gene lost 1 base, with 5 bases spanning the gap. Germline assignment: CDR1 SGHNT and CDR2 YENEEA. The CDR3 loop reads CASSSGSYNEQFF. The CDR3 DNA reads as TGTGCCAGCAGCTCAGGGTCCTACAATGAGCAGTTCTTC.

This clone was found a few times. This chain connects TRBV2 to TRBJ2-7; maybe TRBD2 (6 bases). The V gene lost 4 bases and the J gene lost 3 bases, with 7 bases spanning the gap. Germline V gene sequence: CDR1 SNHLY, CDR2 FYNNEI. The CDR3 runs to 12 residues. CDR3 nucleotide sequence: TGTGCCAGCAGTGTCGGGGGCTACGAGCAGTACTTC. It yields the protein CASSVGGYEQYF. The variable domain in full, completed from reference TRBV2 and TRBJ2-7, reads EPEVTQTPSHQVTQMGQEVILRCVPISNHLYFYWYRQILGQKVEFLVSFYNNEISEKSEIFDDQFSVERPDGSNFTLKIRSTKLEDSAMYFCASSVGGYEQYFGPGTRLTVT.

This clone was seen a few times. J is TRBJ1-1 and V is TRBV4-1; D is undetermined. Germline assignment: CDR1 MGHRA and CDR2 YSYEKL. V lost 0 bases to trimming and J lost 2 bases, with 16 bases between them. CDR3 length: 17 amino acids. In DNA form, the CDR3 reads TGCGCCAGCAGCCAAGACAGGCTGATGGTGGGTAACACTGAAGCTTTCTTT. Protein product: CASSQDRLMVGNTEAFF.

V is TRBV2 and J is TRBJ1-5; D remains unclear. There are 16 residues in the CDR3. Trimming removed 0 bases from V and 0 bases from J, with 9 bases in between. CDR1 is SNHLY and CDR2 is FYNNEI in the germline V gene. CDR3: CASSEALFSSNQPQHF. CDR3 nucleotide sequence: TGTGCCAGCAGTGAAGCGCTGTTTAGTAGCAATCAGCCCCAGCATTTT.

This chain uses TRBV15 with TRBJ2-3; possibly TRBD2 for D (5 bases). In germline, CDR1 is LNHNV, CDR2 YYDKDF (reference sequence). The V and J ends lost 2 bases and 6 bases respectively, with 15 bases between them. The CDR3 runs 15 residues. The CDR3 nucleotides are TGTGCCACCAGCAGACCCCTTAGTGGGGAGGATACGCAGTATTTT. Its protein is CATSRPLSGEDTQYF. Full variable domain (outside the CDR3, taken from reference TRBV15 and TRBJ2-3): DAMVIQNPRYQVTQFGKPVTLSCSQTLNHNVMYWYQQKSSQAPKLLFHYYDKDFNNEADTPDNFQSRRPNTSFCFLDIRSPGLGDTAMYLCATSRPLSGEDTQYFGPGTRLTVL.

The chain uses TRBV7-2 and TRBJ1-2; the D gene is possibly TRBD1 (5 bases). Germline lookup yields CDR1 SGHTA and CDR2 FQGNSA. The CDR3 is made up of 15 amino acids. The V and J ends lost 0 bases and 4 bases respectively, with 12 bases between them. The CDR3 bases are TGTGCCAGCAGCTTAGCCTCCCTGGGGGGCTATGGCTACACCTTC. This codes for CASSLASLGGYGYTF. The complete variable domain, with remaining parts taken from reference TRBV7-2 and TRBJ1-2, reads GAGVSQSPSNKVTEKGKDVELRCDPISGHTALYWYRQSLGQGLEFLIYFQGNSAPDKSGLPSDRFSAERTGGSVSTLTIQRTQQEDSAVYLCASSLASLGGYGYTFGSGTRLTVV.

The chain employs TRBV30 and TRBJ1-2; TRBD1 might be the D (6 bases). CDR1 and CDR2 from the germline V gene are GTSNPN and SVGIG (reference sequence). Trimming pared 0 bases from V and 4 bases from J, leaving 9 bases between. CDR3 length: 13 residues. DNA of the CDR3: TGTGCCTGGAGTGTCCAGGGGACCTATGGCTACACCTTC. Translation: CAWSVQGTYGYTF.

J is TRBJ2-6 and V is TRBV5-1; D may be TRBD1 (5 bases). The CDR3 is 15 residues long. Trimming stripped 3 bases from V and 0 bases from J, with 7 bases between. Germline CDR1 and CDR2: SGHRS and YFSETQ. The CDR3 bases are TGCGCCAGCAGCTCTGACAGCTCTGGGGCCAACGTCCTGACTTTC. It encodes CASSSDSSGANVLTF.

The count of this clone is one. The chain carries TRBV2 and TRBJ2-6, with D perhaps matching TRBD1 (5 bases). Trimming pared 4 bases from V and 2 bases from J, leaving 9 bases between. Looked up from germline, CDR1 is SNHLY and CDR2 is FYNNEI. The CDR3 loop spans 15 amino acids. CDR3 DNA: TGTGCCAGCAGTGTTTTAGGGGCTGGGGCCAACGTCCTGACTTTC. It encodes CASSVLGAGANVLTF.

This clone was observed once. This rearrangement joins TRBV28 to TRBJ2-7; TRBD1 matches 9 bases. Germline V gene lookup returns CDR1 MDHEN and CDR2 SYDVKM. The CDR3 contains 12 residues. After removal of 7 bases from V and 6 bases from J, the junction contained 4 bases not matched to a gene. This CDR3 is CASTYRGLEQYF. DNA for the CDR3: TGTGCCAGCACCTACAGGGGGCTCGAGCAGTACTTC.

This chain links TRBV19 with TRBJ2-7; no clear D. The CDR3 has 14 residues. Trimming shortened V by 1 base and J by 0 bases, and 7 bases separated the two germline ends. Germline V lookup: CDR1 LNHDA, CDR2 SQIVND (reference sequence). This chain's CDR3 is CASSIGANSYEQYF. The CDR3 bases are TGTGCCAGTAGTATAGGGGCCAACTCCTACGAGCAGTACTTC.

V usage is TRBV7-8 and J usage is TRBJ1-1; 11 bases agree with TRBD1. Germline V gene lookup returns CDR1 SGHVS and CDR2 FQNEAQ. Trimming took 5 bases from V and 5 from J; bases not matched to a gene: 10. This CDR3 has 16 amino acids. The CDR3: CASSHQPGQGGTEAFF. CDR3 DNA sequence: TGTGCCAGCAGCCACCAACCGGGACAGGGGGGAACTGAAGCTTTCTTT.

DNA of the CDR3: TGTGCCAGCAGCTTGCAGGGATACACTGAAGCTTTCTTT. Translated, it gives CASSLQGYTEAFF. The chain couples TRBV7-6 to TRBJ1-1, with a tentative D call TRBD1 (5 bases). Per the germline V gene, CDR1 is SGHVS and CDR2 is FNYEAQ. Between the trimmed V and J ends, which lost 3 bases and 3 bases, there was a span of 8 bases. The CDR3 has 13 amino acids.

The chain recombines TRBV28 with TRBJ1-5; D not certain. The CDR3 extends over 16 amino acids. V gave up 5 bases and J gave up 0 bases, with 14 bases separating them. The germline CDR1 and CDR2 sequences are MDHEN and SYDVKM. CDR3 residues: CASSPWAQDSNQPQHF. The CDR3 DNA sequence: TGTGCCAGCAGTCCATGGGCGCAAGATAGCAATCAGCCCCAGCATTTT.

V gene TRBV7-9 combines with J gene TRBJ1-1; possible D gene TRBD1, 6 bases. V lost 1 base and J 4 bases, leaving 13 bases between the germline ends. The length of the CDR3 is 15 residues. From germline, CDR1 is SEHNR and CDR2 FQNEAQ (reference sequence). CDR3 nucleotide sequence: TGTGCCAGCAGCTTAGGGTATGACAGGATCACTGAAGCTTTCTTT. Translation gives CASSLGYDRITEAFF.

The table lists this clone with a count of one. The J gene is TRBJ1-2, the V gene TRBV5-4; 8 bases agree with TRBD1. This CDR3 has 16 residues. The V gene end was trimmed by 2 bases and the J gene end by 3 bases; junction bases not matched to a gene: 9. CDR1 is SGHNT and CDR2 is YYREEE in the germline V gene (reference sequence). CDR3 protein: CASSLATGVTHYGYTF. DNA for the CDR3: TGTGCCAGCAGCTTAGCGACAGGGGTGACTCACTATGGCTACACCTTC.

V gene TRBV2 combines with J gene TRBJ2-2; TRBD2 might be the D (6 bases). This CDR3 is 15 amino acids long. From germline, CDR1 is SNHLY and CDR2 FYNNEI. Trimming pared 4 bases from V and 6 bases from J, leaving 15 bases between. The CDR3: CASSANRPGAGELFF. Written as DNA, the CDR3 is TGTGCCAGCAGTGCAAACAGACCGGGAGCCGGGGAGCTGTTTTTT.

The chain uses TRBV2 and TRBJ2-3; D gene unclear. This CDR3 comprises 12 residues. V lost 6 bases, J lost 4 bases, and 8 bases lay in between. Germline CDR1 is SNHLY and CDR2 is FYNNEI. The DNA for the CDR3 is TGTGCCAGCAGGAGCCTAGCAGATACGCAGTATTTT. This gives the protein CASRSLADTQYF.

The chain is built from TRBV4-1 and TRBJ1-5; a weak D match, TRBD1 (6 bases). Germline loops: CDR1 MGHRA, CDR2 YSYEKL. V lost 1 base and J 4 bases, leaving 14 bases between the germline ends. The CDR3 totals 16 residues. CDR3 in amino acids: CASSQAGARTNQPQHF. DNA for the CDR3: TGCGCCAGCAGCCAAGCAGGGGCAAGAACTAATCAGCCCCAGCATTTT.

CDR3 protein: CASSYRGSHNEQFF. In DNA, the CDR3 is TGTGCCAGCAGCTACAGGGGAAGCCACAATGAGCAGTTCTTC. This chain uses TRBV7-6 with TRBJ2-1; 7 bases are shared with TRBD1. This CDR3 region has 14 residues. V dropped 4 bases and J dropped 5; count of bases not matched to a gene: 5. Germline V CDR1 and CDR2: SGHVS, FNYEAQ.

This chain joins TRBV5-1 and TRBJ2-1, with TRBD2 matching 10 bases. Unmatched junction bases numbered 3, after V lost 5 bases and J lost 4 bases. CDR3 size: 14 residues. Per germline, CDR1 SGHRS and CDR2 YFSETQ. CDR3 sequence (DNA): TGCGCCAGCAGAGGACTAGCGGAGTACAATGAGCAGTTCTTC. This codes for CASRGLAEYNEQFF.